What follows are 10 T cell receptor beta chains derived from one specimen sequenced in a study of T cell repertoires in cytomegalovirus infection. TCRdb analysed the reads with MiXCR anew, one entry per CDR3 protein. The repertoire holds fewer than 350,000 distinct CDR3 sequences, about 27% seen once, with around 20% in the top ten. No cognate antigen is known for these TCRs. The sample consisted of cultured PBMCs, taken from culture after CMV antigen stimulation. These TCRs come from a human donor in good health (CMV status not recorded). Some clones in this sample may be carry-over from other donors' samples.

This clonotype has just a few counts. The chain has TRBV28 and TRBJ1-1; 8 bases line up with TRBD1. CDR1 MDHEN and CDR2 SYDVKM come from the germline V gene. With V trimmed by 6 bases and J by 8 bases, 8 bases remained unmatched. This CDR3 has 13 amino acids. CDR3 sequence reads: CASSPGQGGEAFF. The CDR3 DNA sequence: TGTGCCAGCAGCCCAGGACAGGGAGGAGAAGCTTTCTTT.

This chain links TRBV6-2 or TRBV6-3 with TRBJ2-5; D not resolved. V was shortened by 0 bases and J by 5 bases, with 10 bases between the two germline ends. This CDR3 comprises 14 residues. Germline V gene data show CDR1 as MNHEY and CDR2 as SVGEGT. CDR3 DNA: TGTGCCAGCAGTTACTCAGGACGGCGGGAGACCCAGTACTTC. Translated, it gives CASSYSGRRETQYF.

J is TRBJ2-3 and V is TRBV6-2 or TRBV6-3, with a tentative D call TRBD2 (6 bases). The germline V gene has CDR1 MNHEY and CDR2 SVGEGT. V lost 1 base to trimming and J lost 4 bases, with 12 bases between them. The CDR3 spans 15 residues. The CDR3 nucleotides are TGTGCCAGCAGTTACTTCGCGGGAAGCGCAGATACGCAGTATTTT. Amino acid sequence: CASSYFAGSADTQYF.

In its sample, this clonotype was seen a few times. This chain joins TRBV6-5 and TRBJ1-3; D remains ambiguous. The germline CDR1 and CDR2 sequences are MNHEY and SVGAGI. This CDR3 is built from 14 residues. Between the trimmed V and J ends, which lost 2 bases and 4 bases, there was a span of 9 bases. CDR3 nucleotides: TGTGCCAGCAGTTACCAACCTAGGGGAAACACCATATATTTT. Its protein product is CASSYQPRGNTIYF.

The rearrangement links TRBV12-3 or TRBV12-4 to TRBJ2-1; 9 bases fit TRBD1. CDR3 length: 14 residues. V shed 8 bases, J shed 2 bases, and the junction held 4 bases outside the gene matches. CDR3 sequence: CASRRQGAYNEQFF. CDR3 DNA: TGTGCCAGCCGTCGACAGGGGGCCTACAATGAGCAGTTCTTC.

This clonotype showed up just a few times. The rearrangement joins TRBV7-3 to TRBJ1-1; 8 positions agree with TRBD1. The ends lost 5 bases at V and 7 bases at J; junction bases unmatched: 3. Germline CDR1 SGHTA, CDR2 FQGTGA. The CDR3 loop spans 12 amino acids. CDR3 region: CASSPDRGEAFF. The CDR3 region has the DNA TGTGCCAGCAGCCCAGACAGGGGTGAAGCTTTCTTT. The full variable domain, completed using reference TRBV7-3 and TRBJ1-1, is GAGVSQTPSNKVTEKGKYVELRCDPISGHTALYWYRQSLGQGPEFLIYFQGTGAADDSGLPNDRFFAVRPEGSVSTLKIQRTERGDSAVYLCASSPDRGEAFFGQGTRLTVV.

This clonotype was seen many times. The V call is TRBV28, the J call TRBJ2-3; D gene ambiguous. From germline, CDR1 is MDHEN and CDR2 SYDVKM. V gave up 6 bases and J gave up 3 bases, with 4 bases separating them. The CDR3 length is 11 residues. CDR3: CASRSTDTQYF. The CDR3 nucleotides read TGTGCCAGCAGATCAACAGATACGCAGTATTTT.

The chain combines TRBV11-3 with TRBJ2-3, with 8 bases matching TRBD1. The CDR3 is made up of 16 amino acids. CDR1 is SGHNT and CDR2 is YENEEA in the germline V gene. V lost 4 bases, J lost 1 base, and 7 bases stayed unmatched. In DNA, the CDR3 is TGTGCCAGCAGCTCGACAGGGGTCTGGGGCACAGATACGCAGTATTTT. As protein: CASSSTGVWGTDTQYF.

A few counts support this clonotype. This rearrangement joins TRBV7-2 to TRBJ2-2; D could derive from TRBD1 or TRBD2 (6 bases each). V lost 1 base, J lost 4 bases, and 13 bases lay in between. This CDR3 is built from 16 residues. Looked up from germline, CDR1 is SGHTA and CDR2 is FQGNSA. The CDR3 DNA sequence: TGTGCCAGCAGCTTAGTGGGGGGACACGGCACCGGGGAGCTGTTTTTT. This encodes CASSLVGGHGTGELFF. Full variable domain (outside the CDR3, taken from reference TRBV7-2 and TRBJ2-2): GAGVSQSPSNKVTEKGKDVELRCDPISGHTALYWYRQSLGQGLEFLIYFQGNSAPDKSGLPSDRFSAERTGGSVSTLTIQRTQQEDSAVYLCASSLVGGHGTGELFFGEGSRLTVL.

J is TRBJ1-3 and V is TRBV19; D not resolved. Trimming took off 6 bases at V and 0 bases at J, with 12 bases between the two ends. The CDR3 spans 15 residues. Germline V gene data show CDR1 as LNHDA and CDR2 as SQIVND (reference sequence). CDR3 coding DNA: TGTGCCAGTAGACAAGGGTCGAGCTCTGGAAACACCATATATTTT. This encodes CASRQGSSSGNTIYF.